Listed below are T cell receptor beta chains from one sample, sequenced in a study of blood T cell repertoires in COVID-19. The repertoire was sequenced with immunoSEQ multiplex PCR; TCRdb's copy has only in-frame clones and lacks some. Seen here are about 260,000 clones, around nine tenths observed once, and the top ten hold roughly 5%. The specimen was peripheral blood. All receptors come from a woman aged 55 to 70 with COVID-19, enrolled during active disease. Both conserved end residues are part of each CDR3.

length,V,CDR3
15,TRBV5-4,CASSLAAQGAYGYTF
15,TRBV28,CASSLLGLAGNEQYF
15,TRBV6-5,CASSSLQGSNQPQHF
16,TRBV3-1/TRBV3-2,CASSQMTGGRSNIQYF
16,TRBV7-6,CASSPTSRDTRYGYTF
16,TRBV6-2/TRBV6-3,CASSYSMVAGANVLTF
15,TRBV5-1,CASSSSGASYNEQFF
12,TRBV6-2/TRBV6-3,CASSSDRGRAFF
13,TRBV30,CAWRARQYEKLFF
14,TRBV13,CASSLGTGVSPLHF
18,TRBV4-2,CASSRKPITGTGDEKLFF
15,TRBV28,CASRANTGVYQPQHF
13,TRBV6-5,CASREDRNTEAFF
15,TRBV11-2,CASSLRTSGNTEAFF
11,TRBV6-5,CASRGAGAQYF
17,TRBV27,CASSLSGGLLAKNIQYF
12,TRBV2,CASRRDSYEQYF
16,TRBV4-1,CASSQAGLAVNTEAFF
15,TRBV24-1,CATTTRDRGYNEQFF
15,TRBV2,CASSEARGLVGELFF
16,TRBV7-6,CASEGPGTSGNNEQFF
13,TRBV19,CASTPAQKYGYTF
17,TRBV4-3,CASSQESWTGNTGELFF
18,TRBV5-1,CASSTYPTGGDFGNTIYF
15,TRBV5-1,CASSSGLVGTDTQYF
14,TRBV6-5,CASRRSGTSETQYF
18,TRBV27,CASSSSGTSGRPYNEQFF
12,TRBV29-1,CSVISGYSEAFF
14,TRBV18,CASSPGGPIDEQYF
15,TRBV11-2,CASSLSQVGNQPQHF
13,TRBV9,CAPTLAGDDTQYF
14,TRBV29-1,CSVESPRGRGKAFF
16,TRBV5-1,CASSLTSGRARETQYF
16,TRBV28,CASSSTGGSGANVLTF
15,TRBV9,CASSVGAGGATEAFF
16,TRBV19,CASSIDLQGANYGYTF
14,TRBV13,CASSLGPAEDEQYF
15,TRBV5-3,CARSWGQGARQPQHF
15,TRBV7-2,CASSFQTGGDGGYTF
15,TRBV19,CASSIKAGPGQTQYF
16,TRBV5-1,CASSLNGRGTYNEQFF
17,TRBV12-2,CASRLPPDFSGANVLTF
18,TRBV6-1,CASSEPGRRYSGANVLTF
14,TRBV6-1,CASSETGTGSGYTF
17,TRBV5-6,CASSLGRLAGAADTQYF
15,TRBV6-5,CASNNRDRRNYGYTF
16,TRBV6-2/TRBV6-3,CASSRTTYRGNYEQYF
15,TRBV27,CASRGQQDTPYEQYF
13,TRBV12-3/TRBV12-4,CASSSPGNNEQFF
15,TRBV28,CASSQQGLSNSPLHF
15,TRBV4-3,CASSPERGRNSPLHF
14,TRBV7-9,CAGQNGGRGNTIYF